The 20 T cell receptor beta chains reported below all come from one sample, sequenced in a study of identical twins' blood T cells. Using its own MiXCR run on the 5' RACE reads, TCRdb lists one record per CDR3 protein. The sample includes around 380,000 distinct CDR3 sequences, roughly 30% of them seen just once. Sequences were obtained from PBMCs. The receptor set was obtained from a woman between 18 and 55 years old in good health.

The CDR3 DNA reads TGCAGTGCTAGAGATTCCAGGGATGGCGAAAAACTGTTTTTT. Its translation: CSARDSRDGEKLFF. The rearrangement uses TRBV20-1 and TRBJ1-4; D is perhaps TRBD1 (5 bases). The length of the CDR3 is 14 residues. The V end lost 0 bases, the J end lost 8 bases, and 13 bases lay between the germline ends. Germline CDR1 and CDR2: DFQATT and SNEGSKA (reference sequence).

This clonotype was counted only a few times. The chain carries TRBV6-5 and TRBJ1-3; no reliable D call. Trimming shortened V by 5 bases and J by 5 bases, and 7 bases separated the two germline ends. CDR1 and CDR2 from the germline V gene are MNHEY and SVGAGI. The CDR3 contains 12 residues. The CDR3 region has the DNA TGTGCCAGCAGTGACGGACGAAACACCATATATTTT. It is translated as CASSDGRNTIYF.

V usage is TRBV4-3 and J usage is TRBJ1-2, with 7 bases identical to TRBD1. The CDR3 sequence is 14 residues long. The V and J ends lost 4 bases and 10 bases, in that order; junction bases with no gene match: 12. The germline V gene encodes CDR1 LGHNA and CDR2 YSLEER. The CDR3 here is CASSRVYRDRIYTF. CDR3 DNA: TGCGCCAGCAGCCGCGTATACCGGGACAGAATCTACACCTTC.

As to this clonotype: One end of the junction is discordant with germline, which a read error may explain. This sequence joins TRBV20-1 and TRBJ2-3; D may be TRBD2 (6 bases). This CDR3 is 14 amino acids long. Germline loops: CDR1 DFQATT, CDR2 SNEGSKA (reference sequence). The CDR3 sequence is CSASPPGLLDTHYF. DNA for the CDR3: TGCAGTGCTTCTCCCCCGGGACTCTTAGATACGCACTATTTT.

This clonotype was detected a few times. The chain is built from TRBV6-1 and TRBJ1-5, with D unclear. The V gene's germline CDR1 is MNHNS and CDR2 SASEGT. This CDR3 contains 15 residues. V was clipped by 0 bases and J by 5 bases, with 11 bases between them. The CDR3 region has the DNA TGTGCCAGCAGTGAAGCTTCCAATAATTATCAGCCCCAGCATTTT. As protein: CASSEASNNYQPQHF.

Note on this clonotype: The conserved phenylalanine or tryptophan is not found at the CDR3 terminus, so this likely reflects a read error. For the CDR3, the DNA is TGTGCCAGAATGGGACAGGGGGTACATGAGCAGTTCTAC. This encodes CARMGQGVHEQFY. This chain connects TRBV2 to TRBJ2-1; 11 nucleotides align to TRBD1. With V trimmed by 9 bases and J by 8 bases, 6 bases remained unmatched. The CDR3 spans 13 residues. CDR1 and CDR2 (germline): SNHLY, FYNNEI.

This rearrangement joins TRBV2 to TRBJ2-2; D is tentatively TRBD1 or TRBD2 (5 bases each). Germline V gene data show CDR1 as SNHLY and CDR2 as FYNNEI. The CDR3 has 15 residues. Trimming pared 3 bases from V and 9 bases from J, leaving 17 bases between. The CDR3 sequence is CASSESGTPIRELFF. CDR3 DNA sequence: TGTGCCAGCAGTGAGAGTGGGACCCCCATACGGGAGCTGTTTTTT.

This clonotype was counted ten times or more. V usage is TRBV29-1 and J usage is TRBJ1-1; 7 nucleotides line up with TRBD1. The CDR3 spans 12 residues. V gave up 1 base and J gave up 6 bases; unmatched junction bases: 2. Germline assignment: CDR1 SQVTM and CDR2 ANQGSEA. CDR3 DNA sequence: TGCAGCGTTGAAGCTGGGACAGCTGAAGCTTTCTTT. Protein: CSVEAGTAEAFF.

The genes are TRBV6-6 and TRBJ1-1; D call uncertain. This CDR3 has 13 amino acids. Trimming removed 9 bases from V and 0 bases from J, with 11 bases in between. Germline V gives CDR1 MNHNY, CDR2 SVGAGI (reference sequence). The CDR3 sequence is CASKQPMNTEAFF. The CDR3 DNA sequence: TGTGCCAGTAAACAGCCCATGAACACTGAAGCTTTCTTT.

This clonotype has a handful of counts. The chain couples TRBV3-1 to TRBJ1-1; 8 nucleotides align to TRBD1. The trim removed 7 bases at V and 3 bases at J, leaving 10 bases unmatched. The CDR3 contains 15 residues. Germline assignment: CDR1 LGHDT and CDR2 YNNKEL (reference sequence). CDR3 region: CASTPLTGGYTEAFF. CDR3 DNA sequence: TGTGCCAGCACCCCCCTTACAGGGGGGTACACTGAAGCTTTCTTT.

CDR3 DNA: TGTGCCAGCAGCGGACCGACTAGCTCCCCCACAGATACGCAGTATTTT. It codes for CASSGPTSSPTDTQYF. The chain couples TRBV9 to TRBJ2-3; 7 positions match TRBD2. Germline V gives CDR1 SGDLS, CDR2 YYNGEE. CDR3 size: 16 residues. After removal of 3 bases from V and 2 bases from J, the junction contained 9 bases not matched to a gene.

The CDR3 DNA sequence: TGTGCCAGCAGTTTCTCGACAGGGGTAACTGAAGCTTTCTTT. Translating gives CASSFSTGVTEAFF. V gene TRBV6-2 or TRBV6-3 combines with J gene TRBJ1-1; 8 nucleotides match TRBD1. This CDR3 comprises 14 residues. Per the germline V gene, CDR1 is MNHEY and CDR2 is SVGEGT. The V and J ends lost 4 bases and 5 bases, in that order; junction bases with no gene match: 6.

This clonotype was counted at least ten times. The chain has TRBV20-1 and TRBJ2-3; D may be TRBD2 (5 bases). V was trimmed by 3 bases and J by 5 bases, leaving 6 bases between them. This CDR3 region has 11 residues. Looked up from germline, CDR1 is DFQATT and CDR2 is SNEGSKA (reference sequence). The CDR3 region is CSAREVDTQYF. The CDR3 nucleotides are TGCAGTGCTAGGGAGGTAGATACGCAGTATTTT.

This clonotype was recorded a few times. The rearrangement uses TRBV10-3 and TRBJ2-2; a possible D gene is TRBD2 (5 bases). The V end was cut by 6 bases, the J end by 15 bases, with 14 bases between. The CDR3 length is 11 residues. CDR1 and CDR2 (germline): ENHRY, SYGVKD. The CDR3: CAIRLEWRMFF. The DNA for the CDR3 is TGTGCCATCAGACTAGAGTGGAGAATGTTTTTT.

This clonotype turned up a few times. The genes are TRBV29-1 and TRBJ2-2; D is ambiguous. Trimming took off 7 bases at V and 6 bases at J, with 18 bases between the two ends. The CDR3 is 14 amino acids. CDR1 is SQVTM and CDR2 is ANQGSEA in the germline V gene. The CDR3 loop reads CSATQWNNPGELFF. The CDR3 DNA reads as TGCAGCGCAACACAGTGGAATAATCCCGGGGAGCTGTTTTTT.

This CDR3 reads CASMVQLAGVYEQYF. The CDR3 DNA is TGTGCCAGCATGGTGCAACTAGCGGGGGTCTACGAGCAGTACTTC. The rearrangement uses TRBV28 and TRBJ2-7, with TRBD2 identical over 11 bases. The V gene end was trimmed by 7 bases and the J gene end by 3 bases; junction bases not matched to a gene: 8. The CDR3 is made up of 15 amino acids. From germline, CDR1 is MDHEN and CDR2 SYDVKM. Based on the CDR3 plus reference TRBV28 and TRBJ2-7, the full variable domain is DVKVTQSSRYLVKRTGEKVFLECVQDMDHENMFWYRQDPGLGLRLIYFSYDVKMKEKGDIPEGYSVSREKKERFSLILESASTNQTSMYLCASMVQLAGVYEQYFGPGTRLTVT.

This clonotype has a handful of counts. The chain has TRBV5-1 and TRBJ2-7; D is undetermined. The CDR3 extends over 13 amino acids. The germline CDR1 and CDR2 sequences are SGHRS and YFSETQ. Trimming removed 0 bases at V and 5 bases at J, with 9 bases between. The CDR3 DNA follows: TGCGCCAGCAGCTTGGGGGGAAGGGACGAGCAGTACTTC. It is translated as CASSLGGRDEQYF.

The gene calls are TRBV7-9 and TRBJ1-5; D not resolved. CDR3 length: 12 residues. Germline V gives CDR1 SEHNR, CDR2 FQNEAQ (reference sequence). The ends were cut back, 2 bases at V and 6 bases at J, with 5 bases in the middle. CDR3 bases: TGTGCCAGCAGCTTATGGCTTCAGCCCCAGCATTTT. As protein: CASSLWLQPQHF.

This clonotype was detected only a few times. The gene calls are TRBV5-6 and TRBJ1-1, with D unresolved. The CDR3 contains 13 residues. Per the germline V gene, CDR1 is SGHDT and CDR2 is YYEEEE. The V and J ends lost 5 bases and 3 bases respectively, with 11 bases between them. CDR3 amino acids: CASSPARYTEAFF. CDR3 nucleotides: TGTGCCAGCAGTCCAGCCAGGTACACTGAAGCTTTCTTT.

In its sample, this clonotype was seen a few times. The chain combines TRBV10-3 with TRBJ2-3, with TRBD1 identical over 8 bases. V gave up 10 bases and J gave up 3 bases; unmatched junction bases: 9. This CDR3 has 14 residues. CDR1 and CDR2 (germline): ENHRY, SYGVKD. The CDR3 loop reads CAKSPGQDTDTQYF. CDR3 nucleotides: TGTGCCAAGTCGCCGGGACAGGATACAGATACGCAGTATTTT.